These 10 T cell receptor beta chains came from one sample sequenced in a study of T cells in women clearing cervical HPV infection. Profiled with immunoSEQ multiplex PCR; TCRdb holds only in-frame clones, not every one. This sample carries fewer than 40,000 clones, with roughly 1.5% going to the ten biggest clones. The sequenced sample was blood buffy coat. These receptors were collected from a woman aged 18 to 75 with a cervical HPV16 infection that either progressed to CIN3+ or cleared (not recorded which).

Points on this clone: Sequencing ends 3 residues short of the CDR3 end; the germline J gene provides the rest. The chain employs TRBV18 and TRBJ2-1; tentative D call: TRBD2 (6 bases). This CDR3 comprises 12 residues. V lost 5 bases, J lost 9 bases, and 11 bases lay in between. From germline, CDR1 is KGHSH and CDR2 LQKENI. The CDR3 bases that were read are TGTGCCAGCTCAGTCGCGGGATCTGAG. It specifies CASSVAGSE. The complete CDR3 protein is CASSVAGSEQFF. The whole variable domain, remainder taken from reference TRBV18 and TRBJ2-1, is NAGVMQNPRHLVRRRGQEARLRCSPMKGHSHVYWYRQLPEEGLKFMVYLQKENIIDESGMPKERFSAEFPKEGPSILRIQQVVRGDSAAYFCASSVAGSEQFFGPGTRLTVL.

On this clone: The read falls 3 residues short of the CDR3 end, and the missing part is taken from the germline J gene. V is TRBV7-9 and J is TRBJ1-1; D unresolved. V lost 5 bases, J lost 7 bases, and 14 bases lay in between. The CDR3 length is 13 residues. Germline CDR1 is SEHNR and CDR2 is FQNEAQ (reference sequence). The part of the CDR3 DNA that was read is TGTGCCAGCAGCCCAGTGGGCAAACTTGAA. Translation: CASSPVGKLE. The CDR3, in full, reads CASSPVGKLEAFF.

Concerning this clone: Read data end 3 residues before the CDR3 end; the end is taken from the germline J gene. Other DNA variants within this sample encode the same CDR3. The chain couples TRBV18 to TRBJ1-3, with TRBD1 matching over 8 bases. Trimming cost V 8 bases and J 4 bases; bases outside gene matches: 16. CDR3 size: 17 residues. Germline lookup yields CDR1 KGHSH and CDR2 LQKENI. Here the CDR3 reads CASPPRADRVPGNTIYF. The DNA read from the CDR3 is TGTGCCAGCCCCCCGAGGGCGGACAGGGTCCCCGGAAACACC.

Turning to this clone: The read halts 3 residues ahead of the CDR3 end, with the missing end drawn from the germline J gene. This chain links TRBV30 with TRBJ2-5; D unresolved. The CDR3 spans 12 residues. Deletions cut 2 bases from V and 2 bases from J, with 6 bases between. The germline gives CDR1 GTSNPN, CDR2 SVGIG (reference sequence). The CDR3 region is CAWSRTQETQYF. The sequenced part of the CDR3 DNA is TGTGCCTGGAGTAGAACTCAAGAGACC.

As concerns this clone: The CDR3 end lies 3 residues beyond the end of the read and is filled in from the germline J gene. This chain connects TRBV7-2 to TRBJ2-1; 7 bases map to TRBD2. Trimming removed 1 base from V and 8 bases from J; junction bases left unmatched: 8. The V gene's germline CDR1 is SGHTA and CDR2 FQGNSA. CDR3 length: 15 residues. CDR3 DNA, as far as it was read: TGTGCCAGCAGCTTAGTAGGACTAGTCGCCCATGAG. Protein product: CASSLVGLVAHE. The full CDR3 sequence reads CASSLVGLVAHEQFF.

As to this clone: The observed sequence ends 3 residues before the CDR3 terminus, with the missing tail filled in from the germline J gene. V usage is TRBV2 and J usage is TRBJ2-2; tentative D call: TRBD1 (6 bases). This CDR3 is built from 12 residues. The V gene's germline CDR1 is SNHLY and CDR2 FYNNEI. Trimming removed 4 bases from V and 9 bases from J, with 9 bases in between. The CDR3 protein is CASSVQGRELFF. CDR3 bases read: TGTGCCAGCAGTGTACAGGGAAGGGAG.

Points on this clone: The CDR3 extends 3 residues past the end of the read, so its final part is completed from the germline J gene. The chain carries TRBV7-2 and TRBJ2-7; possibly TRBD2 for D (6 bases). The germline V and J ends were trimmed by 3 bases and 3 bases, with 12 bases remaining between them. The CDR3 extends over 14 amino acids. Germline CDR1 reads SGHTA; CDR2 reads FQGNSA. The CDR3 reads CASSLGTLNYEQYF. The CDR3 DNA, read in part, is TGTGCCAGCAGCTTGGGGACTTTAAACTACGAG.

A word on this clone: The CDR3 is cut off 3 residues early in the read; its end comes from the germline J gene. V gene TRBV19 combines with J gene TRBJ1-2, with D uncertain. Trimming pared 3 bases from V and 4 bases from J, leaving 12 bases between. The CDR3 contains 14 residues. Germline loops: CDR1 LNHDA, CDR2 SQIVND (reference sequence). This CDR3 is CASSMGSQFYGYTF. CDR3 bases read: TGTGCCAGTAGTATGGGCAGCCAATTCTATGGC. The full variable domain, with the rest looked up from reference TRBV19 and TRBJ1-2, is DGGITQSPKYLFRKEGQNVTLSCEQNLNHDAMYWYRQDPGQGLRLIYYSQIVNDFQKGDIAEGYSVSREKKESFPLTVTSAQKNPTAFYLCASSMGSQFYGYTFGSGTRLTVV.

About this clone itself: Coverage ceases 3 residues before the CDR3 finishes, and the germline J gene fills in the end. The genes are TRBV2 and TRBJ1-6; D possibly corresponds to TRBD1 (6 bases). The V gene lost 3 bases and the J gene lost 10 bases, with 13 bases spanning the gap. There are 14 residues in the CDR3. CDR1 and CDR2 (germline): SNHLY, FYNNEI. The CDR3 protein is CASSEGGGRSPLHF. The CDR3 DNA, read in part, is TGTGCCAGCAGTGAGGGAGGGGGAAGGTCACCC.

Of note for this clone: Mismatch with germline at one junction end may stem from a read error. The read finishes 3 residues shy of the CDR3 end, and the germline J gene is used to complete it. V usage is TRBV4-2 and J usage is TRBJ2-2; TRBD2 matches at 12 bases. The CDR3 length is 16 residues. Germline V gene lookup returns CDR1 LGHNA and CDR2 YNFKEQ. The CDR3 DNA, read in part, is TGCGCCAGCAGCCGGACGCTAGCGGGAGGGCCCGGGGAG. Amino acids: CASSRTLAGGPGE. The whole CDR3 sequence reads CASSRTLAGGPGELFF.